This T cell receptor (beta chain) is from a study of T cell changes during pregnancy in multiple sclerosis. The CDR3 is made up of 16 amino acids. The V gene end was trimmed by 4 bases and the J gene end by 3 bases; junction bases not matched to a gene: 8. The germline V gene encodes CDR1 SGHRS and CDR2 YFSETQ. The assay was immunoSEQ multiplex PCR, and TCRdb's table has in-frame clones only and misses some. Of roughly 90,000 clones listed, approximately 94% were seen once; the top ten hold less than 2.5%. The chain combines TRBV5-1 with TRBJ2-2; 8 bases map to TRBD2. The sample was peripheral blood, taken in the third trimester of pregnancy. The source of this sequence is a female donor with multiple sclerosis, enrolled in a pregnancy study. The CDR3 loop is CASSIYGAGDTGELFF. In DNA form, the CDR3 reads TGCGCCAGCAGCATCTACGGAGCGGGAGACACCGGGGAGCTGTTTTTT.